Detailed here is one T cell receptor beta chain. Its matching antigen is unknown. These data are taken from a study of cytotoxic CD8 clonotypes in ibrutinib-treated CLL. The wider study: Among patients, approximately 25 responded partially and 2 completely; roughly 14 then stayed remitted and roughly 12 progressed after median around 73 months. Study-wide findings and caveats: While tracking circulating CD8+ T-cell counts, baseline clonality exceeded that of age-matched healthy donors.

Trimming removed 4 bases from V and 16 bases from J, with 15 bases in between. From germline, CDR1 is SGHTS and CDR2 YDEGEE. The CDR3 is 12 residues long. TCR beta libraries used roughly 1.8 micrograms of DNA from cryopreserved PBMCs. The targeted sequencing depth was 1 in 200,000 to 1 in 1 million T cells. Clones were sequenced by immunoSEQ multiplex PCR, and TCRdb holds only the in-frame ones, with some missing. This sample yields about 140,000 clones, of which 80% are seen a single time; approximately 7.6% belongs to the top ten. The material was PBMCs, obtained after 36 months of ibrutinib treatment. The sequence was obtained from a human donor with chronic lymphocytic leukemia. The chain carries TRBV5-8 and TRBJ1-6; TRBD1 is a possible D gene (6 bases). CDR3 sequence reads: CASSPLRGQLHF. The CDR3 DNA sequence: TGTGCCAGCAGCCCCCTAAGAGGACAGCTCCACTTT. The full variable domain, its missing parts supplied by reference TRBV5-8 and TRBJ1-6, is EAGVTQSPTHLIKTRGQQATLRCSPISGHTSVYWYQQALGLGLQFLLWYDEGEERNRGNFPPRFSGRQFPNYSSELNVNALELEDSALYLCASSPLRGQLHFGNGTRLTVT.